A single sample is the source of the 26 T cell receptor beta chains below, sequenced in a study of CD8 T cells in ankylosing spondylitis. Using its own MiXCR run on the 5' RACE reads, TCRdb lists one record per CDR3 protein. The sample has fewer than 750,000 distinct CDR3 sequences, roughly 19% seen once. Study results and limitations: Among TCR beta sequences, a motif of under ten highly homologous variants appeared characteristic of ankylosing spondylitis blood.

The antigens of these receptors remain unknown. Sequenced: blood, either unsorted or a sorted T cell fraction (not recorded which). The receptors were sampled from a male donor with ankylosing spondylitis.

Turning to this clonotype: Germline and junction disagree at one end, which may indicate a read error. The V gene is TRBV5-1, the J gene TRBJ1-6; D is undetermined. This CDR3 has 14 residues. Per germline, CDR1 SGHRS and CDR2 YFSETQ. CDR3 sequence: CASGLREPNSPLHF. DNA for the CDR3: TGCGCCAGCGGCTTACGGGAGCCCAATTCACCCCTCCACTTT.

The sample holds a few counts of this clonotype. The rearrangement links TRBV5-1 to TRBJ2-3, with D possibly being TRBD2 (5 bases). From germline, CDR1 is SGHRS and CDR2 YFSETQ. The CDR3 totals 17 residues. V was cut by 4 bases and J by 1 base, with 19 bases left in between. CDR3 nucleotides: TGCGCCAGCAGCGAGCTCAGGTGGGGAGTCGGCACAGATACGCAGTATTTT. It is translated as CASSELRWGVGTDTQYF.

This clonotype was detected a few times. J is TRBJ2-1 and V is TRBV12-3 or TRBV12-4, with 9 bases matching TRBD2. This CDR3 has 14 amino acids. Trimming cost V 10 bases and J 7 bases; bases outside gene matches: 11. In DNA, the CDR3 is TGTGCCACCTCTGATGCGGGGGGGTTGAATGAGCAGTTCTTC. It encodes CATSDAGGLNEQFF.

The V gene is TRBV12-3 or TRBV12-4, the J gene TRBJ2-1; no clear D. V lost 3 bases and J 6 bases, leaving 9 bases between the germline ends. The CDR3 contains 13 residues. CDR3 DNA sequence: TGTGCCAGCAGTTTTATGCCACGCAATGAGCAGTTCTTC. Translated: CASSFMPRNEQFF.

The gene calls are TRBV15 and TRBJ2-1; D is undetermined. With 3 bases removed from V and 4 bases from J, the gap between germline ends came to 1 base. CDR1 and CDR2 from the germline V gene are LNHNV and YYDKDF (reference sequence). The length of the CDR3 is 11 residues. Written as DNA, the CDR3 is TGTGCCACCAGCAGGTACAATGAGCAGTTCTTC. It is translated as CATSRYNEQFF.

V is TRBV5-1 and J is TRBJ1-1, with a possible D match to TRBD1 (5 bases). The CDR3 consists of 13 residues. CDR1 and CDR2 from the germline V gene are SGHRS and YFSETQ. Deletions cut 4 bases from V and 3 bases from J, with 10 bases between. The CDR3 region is CASSPDSDTEAFF. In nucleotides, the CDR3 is TGCGCCAGCAGCCCCGACAGCGACACTGAAGCTTTCTTT.

CDR3 protein: CSARAGSGGLYNEQFF. The DNA for the CDR3 is TGCAGTGCTAGAGCGGGTAGCGGGGGCCTTTACAATGAGCAGTTCTTC. V usage is TRBV20-1 and J usage is TRBJ2-1; 9 bases align to TRBD2. Germline trimming cut 1 base from V and 4 bases from J; bases unmatched to any gene: 8. The germline V gene encodes CDR1 DFQATT and CDR2 SNEGSKA (reference sequence). The CDR3 totals 16 residues.

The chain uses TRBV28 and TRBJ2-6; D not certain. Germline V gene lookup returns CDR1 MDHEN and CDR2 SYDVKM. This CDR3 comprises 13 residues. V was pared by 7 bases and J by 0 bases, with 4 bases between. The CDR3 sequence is CASIPSGANVLTF. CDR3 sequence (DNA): TGTGCCAGCATTCCCTCTGGGGCCAACGTCCTGACTTTC.

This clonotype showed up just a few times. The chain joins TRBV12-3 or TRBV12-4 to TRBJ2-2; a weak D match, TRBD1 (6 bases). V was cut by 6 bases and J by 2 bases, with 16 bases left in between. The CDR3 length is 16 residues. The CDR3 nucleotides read TGTGCCAGCAGAATACAGGGTTTTTCCAACACCGGGGAGCTGTTTTTT. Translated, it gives CASRIQGFSNTGELFF.

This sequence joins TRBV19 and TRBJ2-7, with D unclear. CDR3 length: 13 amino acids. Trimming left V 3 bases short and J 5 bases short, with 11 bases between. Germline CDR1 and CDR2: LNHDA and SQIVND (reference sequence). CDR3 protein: CASSMKGSHEQYF. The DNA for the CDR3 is TGTGCCAGTAGTATGAAGGGTTCCCACGAGCAGTACTTC. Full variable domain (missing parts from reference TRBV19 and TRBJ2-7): DGGITQSPKYLFRKEGQNVTLSCEQNLNHDAMYWYRQDPGQGLRLIYYSQIVNDFQKGDIAEGYSVSREKKESFPLTVTSAQKNPTAFYLCASSMKGSHEQYFGPGTRLTVT.

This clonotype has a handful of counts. CDR3 sequence reads: CASSPGVGGGTGELFF. The CDR3 nucleotides are TGTGCCAGCAGCCCGGGAGTAGGGGGAGGCACCGGGGAGCTGTTTTTT. The genes are TRBV5-6 and TRBJ2-2; perhaps D is TRBD1 or TRBD2 (6 bases each). The CDR3 runs 16 residues. V lost 4 bases to trimming and J lost 4 bases, with 17 bases between them. Germline CDR1 SGHDT, CDR2 YYEEEE.

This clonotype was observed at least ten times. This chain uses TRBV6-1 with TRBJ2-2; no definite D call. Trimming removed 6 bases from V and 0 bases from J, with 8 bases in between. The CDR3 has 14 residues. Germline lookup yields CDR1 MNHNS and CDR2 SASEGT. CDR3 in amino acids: CASRPLANTGELFF. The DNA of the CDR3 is TGTGCCAGCAGGCCCCTAGCGAACACCGGGGAGCTGTTTTTT.

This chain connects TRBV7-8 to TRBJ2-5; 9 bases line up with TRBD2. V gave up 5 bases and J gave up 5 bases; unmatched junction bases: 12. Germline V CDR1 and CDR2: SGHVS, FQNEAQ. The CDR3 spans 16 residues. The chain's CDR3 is CASSPISGGQGETQYF. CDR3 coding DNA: TGTGCCAGCAGCCCCATTAGCGGGGGCCAGGGGGAGACCCAGTACTTC.

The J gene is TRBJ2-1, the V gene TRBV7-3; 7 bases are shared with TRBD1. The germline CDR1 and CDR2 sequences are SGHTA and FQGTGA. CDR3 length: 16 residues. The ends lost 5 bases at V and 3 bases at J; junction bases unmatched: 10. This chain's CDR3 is CASSPQGPSYYNEQFF. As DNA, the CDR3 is TGTGCCAGCAGCCCACAGGGGCCATCATACTACAATGAGCAGTTCTTC.

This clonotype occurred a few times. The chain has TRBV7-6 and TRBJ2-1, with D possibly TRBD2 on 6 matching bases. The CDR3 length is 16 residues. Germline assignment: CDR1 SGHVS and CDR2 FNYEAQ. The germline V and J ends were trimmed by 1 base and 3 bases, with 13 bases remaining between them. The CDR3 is CASSLVGGEVYNEQFF. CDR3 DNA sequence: TGTGCCAGCAGCTTAGTTGGCGGGGAGGTCTACAATGAGCAGTTCTTC.

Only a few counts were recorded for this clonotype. CDR3 sequence: CSARDLRPKVDTQYF. As DNA, the CDR3 is TGCAGTGCTAGAGATTTACGGCCAAAGGTTGATACGCAGTATTTT. J is TRBJ2-3 and V is TRBV20-1; no definite D call. Trimming took 0 bases from V and 6 from J, leaving 16 bases between them. The germline gives CDR1 DFQATT, CDR2 SNEGSKA (reference sequence). This CDR3 comprises 15 residues.

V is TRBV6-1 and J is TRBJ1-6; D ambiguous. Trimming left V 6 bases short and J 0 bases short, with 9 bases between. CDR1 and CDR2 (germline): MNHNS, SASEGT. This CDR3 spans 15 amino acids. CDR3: CASRPLSSYNSPLHF. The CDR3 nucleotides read TGTGCCAGCAGACCCCTGAGCTCCTATAATTCACCCCTCCACTTT.

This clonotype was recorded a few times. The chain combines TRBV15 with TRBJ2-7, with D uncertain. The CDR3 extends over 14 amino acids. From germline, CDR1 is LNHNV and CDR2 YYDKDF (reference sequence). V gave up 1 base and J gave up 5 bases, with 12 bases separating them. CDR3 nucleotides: TGTGCCACCAGCAGAGTAGGGCCAAACGACGAGCAGTACTTC. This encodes CATSRVGPNDEQYF. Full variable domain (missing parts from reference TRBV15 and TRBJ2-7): DAMVIQNPRYQVTQFGKPVTLSCSQTLNHNVMYWYQQKSSQAPKLLFHYYDKDFNNEADTPDNFQSRRPNTSFCFLDIRSPGLGDTAMYLCATSRVGPNDEQYFGPGTRLTVT.

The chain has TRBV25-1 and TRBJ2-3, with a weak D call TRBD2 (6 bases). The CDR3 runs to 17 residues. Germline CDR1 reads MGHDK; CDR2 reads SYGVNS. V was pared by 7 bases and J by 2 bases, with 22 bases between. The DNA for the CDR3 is TGTGCCAGCATGGGCGTACTCGGGACTGGAAACACAGATACGCAGTATTTT. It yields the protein CASMGVLGTGNTDTQYF.

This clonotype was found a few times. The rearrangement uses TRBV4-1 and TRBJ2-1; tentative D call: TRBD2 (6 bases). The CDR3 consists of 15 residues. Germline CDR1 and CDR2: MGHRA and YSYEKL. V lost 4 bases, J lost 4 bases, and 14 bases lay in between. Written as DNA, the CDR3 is TGCGCCAGCAGCCCTGTCGGGACTCAGTACAATGAGCAGTTCTTC. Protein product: CASSPVGTQYNEQFF.

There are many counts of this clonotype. The CDR3 loop reads CATSGDNSYEQYF. In nucleotides, the CDR3 is TGTGCCACCAGCGGGGATAACTCCTACGAGCAGTACTTC. The chain recombines TRBV24-1 with TRBJ2-7, with D maybe TRBD2 (5 bases). The length of the CDR3 is 13 residues. The V gene lost 7 bases and the J gene lost 0 bases, with 9 bases spanning the gap. Germline V gene lookup returns CDR1 KGHDR and CDR2 SFDVKD.

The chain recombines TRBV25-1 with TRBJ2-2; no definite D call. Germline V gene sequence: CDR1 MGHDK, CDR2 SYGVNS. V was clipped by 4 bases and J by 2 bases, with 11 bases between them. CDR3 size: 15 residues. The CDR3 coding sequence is TGTGCCAGCAGTGGAACGACGGAAAACACCGGGGAGCTGTTTTTT. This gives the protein CASSGTTENTGELFF.

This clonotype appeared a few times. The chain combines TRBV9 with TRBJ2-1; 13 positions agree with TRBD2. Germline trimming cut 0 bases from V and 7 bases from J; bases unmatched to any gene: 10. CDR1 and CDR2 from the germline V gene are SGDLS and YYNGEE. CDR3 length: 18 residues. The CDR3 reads CASSVAFTSGGAGNEQFF. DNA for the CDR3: TGTGCCAGCAGCGTAGCTTTCACTAGCGGGGGGGCGGGAAATGAGCAGTTCTTC.

CDR3 residues: CASSLGSGNYEQYF. CDR3 coding DNA: TGTGCCAGCAGTTTAGGTAGCGGGAACTACGAGCAGTACTTC. This sequence joins TRBV12-3 or TRBV12-4 and TRBJ2-7, with 8 nucleotides matching TRBD2. V trimming: 1 base; J trimming: 3 bases; junction bases outside the gene matches: 2. This CDR3 comprises 14 residues.

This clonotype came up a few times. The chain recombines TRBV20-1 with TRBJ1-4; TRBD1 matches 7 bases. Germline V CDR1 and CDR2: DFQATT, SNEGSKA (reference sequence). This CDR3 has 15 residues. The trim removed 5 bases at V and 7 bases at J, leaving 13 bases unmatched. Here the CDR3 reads CSAPPSRQGGEKLFF. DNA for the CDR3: TGCAGTGCTCCTCCCTCCAGACAGGGCGGTGAAAAACTGTTTTTT.

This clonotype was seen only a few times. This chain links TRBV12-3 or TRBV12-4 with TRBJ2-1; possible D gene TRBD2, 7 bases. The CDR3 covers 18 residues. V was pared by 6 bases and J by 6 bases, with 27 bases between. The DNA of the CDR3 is TGTGCCAGCAGCCCAGGGGCGGGAGCCGTCCAATCGGGCAATGAGCAGTTCTTC. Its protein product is CASSPGAGAVQSGNEQFF.